The 28 T cell receptor beta chains reported below all come from one sample, sequenced in a study of blood T cell repertoires in COVID-19. Assay: immunoSEQ multiplex PCR; the TCRdb copy retains only in-frame clones and omits some. Altogether about 110,000 clones are present, less than 80% being singletons, with the ten largest covering more than 5%. The sequenced material came from peripheral blood. The source of these receptors is a man older than 75 with COVID-19, enrolled during active disease.

This chain uses TRBV27 with TRBJ1-1; 9 bases agree with TRBD1. V shed 7 bases and J 3 bases; nucleotides not matched to a gene: 6. The CDR3 is 14 amino acids. Germline CDR1 reads MNHEY; CDR2 reads SMNVEV (reference sequence). The CDR3 loop reads CASIRRQGDTEAFF. CDR3 DNA: TGTGCCAGCATCAGAAGACAGGGGGACACTGAAGCTTTCTTT.

V gene TRBV29-1 combines with J gene TRBJ1-2; D call uncertain. Germline CDR1 SQVTM, CDR2 ANQGSEA. The CDR3 is made up of 11 amino acids. The V end lost 5 bases, the J end lost 4 bases, and 8 bases lay between the germline ends. The DNA for the CDR3 is TGCAGCGTTTATGTCGGCTATGGCTACACCTTC. This encodes CSVYVGYGYTF.

The chain employs TRBV5-5 and TRBJ2-3; 8 bases match TRBD2. With V trimmed by 1 base and J by 5 bases, 6 bases remained unmatched. Germline values: CDR1 SGHKS, CDR2 YYEKEE (reference sequence). The CDR3 is 15 amino acids. Written as DNA, the CDR3 is TGTGCCAGCAGCTTGAACGGGAGGGCCATAGATACGCAGTATTTT. The encoded protein is CASSLNGRAIDTQYF.

This clone has only a few counts. J is TRBJ1-5 and V is TRBV7-2; TRBD1 might be the D (6 bases). V was trimmed by 5 bases and J by 7 bases, leaving 15 bases between them. CDR3 length equals 14 residues. CDR1 is SGHTA, CDR2 FQGNSA, per germline. CDR3 sequence reads: CASSLLGGQQPQHF. The CDR3 DNA follows: TGTGCCAGCAGCCTCCTGGGGGGGCAACAGCCCCAGCATTTT.

The chain links TRBV2 to TRBJ2-1; 12 bases fit TRBD2. The CDR3 extends over 16 amino acids. Per the germline V gene, CDR1 is SNHLY and CDR2 is FYNNEI. V trimming: 3 bases; J trimming: 1 base; junction bases outside the gene matches: 1. CDR3 nucleotide sequence: TGTGCCAGCAGTGACCTAGCGGGAGGGTCCTACAATGAGCAGTTCTTC. This translates into CASSDLAGGSYNEQFF.

The chain is built from TRBV5-6 and TRBJ1-5, with TRBD1 matching 9 bases. Germline values: CDR1 SGHDT, CDR2 YYEEEE. Trimming took 2 bases from V and 5 from J; bases not matched to a gene: 2. The CDR3 is made up of 14 amino acids. CDR3 sequence reads: CASSLWDRDQPQHF. The CDR3 bases are TGTGCCAGCAGCTTATGGGACAGGGATCAGCCCCAGCATTTT.

The CDR3 DNA reads TGCGCCAGCAGTCGGGTGGGTAGCGGGCCCTTTAAGGAGACCCAGTACTTC. Translating it yields CASSRVGSGPFKETQYF. V and J are TRBV23-1 and TRBJ2-5; 7 bases are a match to TRBD2. TRBV23-1 is an ORF, and what it does is uncertain. Germline trimming cut 4 bases from V and 5 bases from J; bases unmatched to any gene: 16. This CDR3 region has 17 residues.

The chain recombines TRBV5-1 with TRBJ2-7; 7 positions agree with TRBD2. The germline gives CDR1 SGHRS, CDR2 YFSETQ. The CDR3 length is 15 residues. V lost 0 bases and J lost 4; bases outside the gene matches: 7. The CDR3 protein is CASSLVSSGAYEQYF. CDR3 nucleotide sequence: TGCGCCAGCAGCTTGGTTTCTAGCGGTGCATACGAGCAGTACTTC.

This chain connects TRBV7-6 to TRBJ2-2; 8 nucleotides agree with TRBD2. In germline, CDR1 is SGHVS, CDR2 FNYEAQ. V gave up 5 bases and J gave up 0 bases; unmatched junction bases: 8. The CDR3 is made up of 17 amino acids. CDR3 in DNA: TGTGCCAGCAGCCCGACCGGACTAGCACCGAACACCGGGGAGCTGTTTTTT. Encoded protein: CASSPTGLAPNTGELFF.

The J gene is TRBJ2-1, the V gene TRBV27; 8 nucleotides align to TRBD2. Germline loops: CDR1 MNHEY, CDR2 SMNVEV (reference sequence). This CDR3 spans 16 amino acids. J was trimmed by 4 bases and V by 4 bases; bases with no gene match: 9. This CDR3 is CASSSEVAGGYNEQFF. The CDR3 bases are TGTGCCAGCAGTTCCGAGGTGGCGGGAGGTTACAATGAGCAGTTCTTC.

CDR3 amino acids: CASSLRQAPQETQYF. CDR3 DNA sequence: TGTGCCAGCAGTTTGCGACAGGCGCCCCAAGAGACCCAGTACTTC. The gene calls are TRBV28 and TRBJ2-5; D perhaps matches TRBD1 (6 bases). V was clipped by 3 bases and J by 1 base, with 12 bases between them. The CDR3 totals 15 residues. Germline CDR1 is MDHEN and CDR2 is SYDVKM.

This clone has just one count. This chain uses TRBV5-1 with TRBJ2-7; D possibly corresponds to TRBD1 (5 bases). V lost 1 base and J 5 bases, leaving 19 bases between the germline ends. The germline gives CDR1 SGHRS, CDR2 YFSETQ. This CDR3 is built from 16 residues. The CDR3 DNA reads as TGCGCCAGCAGCTTGTGGTCATGGGGCAGGGTGCACGAGCAGTACTTC. The encoded protein is CASSLWSWGRVHEQYF.

This clone was recorded once. The rearrangement joins TRBV27 to TRBJ2-5; D call uncertain. V was trimmed by 5 bases and J by 5 bases, leaving 15 bases between them. The CDR3 extends over 14 amino acids. CDR1 and CDR2 (germline): MNHEY, SMNVEV (reference sequence). The chain's CDR3 is CASSPTPERETQYF. CDR3 nucleotide sequence: TGTGCCAGCAGTCCGACTCCGGAGAGGGAGACCCAGTACTTC.

The CDR3 region has the DNA TGTGCCACCAGTGACCCAGCGGGGTTATACAATGAGCAGTTCTTC. Translation: CATSDPAGLYNEQFF. The rearrangement joins TRBV24-1 to TRBJ2-1; 7 nucleotides align to TRBD2. The germline V gene encodes CDR1 KGHDR and CDR2 SFDVKD. The CDR3 length is 15 residues. V lost 4 bases, J lost 4 bases, and 6 bases stayed unmatched.

Ten or more counts support this clone. This sequence joins TRBV24-1 and TRBJ2-7; D gene ambiguous. The CDR3 is 13 residues long. Between the trimmed V and J ends, which lost 6 bases and 6 bases, there was a span of 14 bases. Germline V gene sequence: CDR1 KGHDR, CDR2 SFDVKD. The CDR3 nucleotides are TGTGCCACCAGTCCCCCGGGTTCCCGCGAGCAGTACTTC. It is translated as CATSPPGSREQYF.

By share, this clone ranks as medium-sized. The genes are TRBV24-1 and TRBJ2-2; no firm D call. Per the germline V gene, CDR1 is KGHDR and CDR2 is SFDVKD. Trimming removed 0 bases from V and 4 bases from J, with 11 bases in between. This CDR3 has 16 residues. The CDR3 reads CATSDLGFSSTGELFF. CDR3 DNA: TGTGCCACCAGTGATTTGGGCTTCTCCAGCACCGGGGAGCTGTTTTTT.

V gene TRBV7-9 combines with J gene TRBJ2-6, with 8 bases matching TRBD1. This CDR3 has 17 residues. The trim removed 4 bases at V and 0 bases at J, leaving 5 bases unmatched. From germline, CDR1 is SEHNR and CDR2 FQNEAQ (reference sequence). This chain's CDR3 is CASSSPGQDSGANVLTF. CDR3 nucleotides: TGTGCCAGCAGCTCACCGGGACAGGACTCTGGGGCCAACGTCCTGACTTTC.

The gene calls are TRBV11-3 and TRBJ2-2, with D possibly matching TRBD1 (5 bases). V lost 6 bases and J 2 bases, leaving 10 bases between the germline ends. The CDR3 has 14 residues. In germline, CDR1 is SGHNT, CDR2 YENEEA. CDR3 in amino acids: CASSQGQNTGELFF. The CDR3 DNA follows: TGTGCCAGCAGTCAGGGCCAAAACACCGGGGAGCTGTTTTTT.

This clone was counted once. The rearrangement joins TRBV6-5 to TRBJ1-5; a possible D gene is TRBD1 (6 bases). Germline V lookup: CDR1 MNHEY, CDR2 SVGAGI. The length of the CDR3 is 16 residues. V was trimmed by 4 bases and J by 1 base, leaving 14 bases between them. The CDR3 reads CASSLGGARSNQPQHF. CDR3 coding DNA: TGTGCCAGCAGTTTGGGGGGGGCTAGGAGCAATCAGCCCCAGCATTTT.

V and J are TRBV5-1 and TRBJ2-5, with 8 nucleotides matching TRBD2. This CDR3 region has 16 residues. V shed 3 bases and J 5 bases; nucleotides not matched to a gene: 12. Looked up from germline, CDR1 is SGHRS and CDR2 is YFSETQ. The CDR3 here is CASSSGLAYYGETQYF. In nucleotides, the CDR3 is TGCGCCAGCAGCTCCGGACTAGCCTACTACGGGGAGACCCAGTACTTC.

The CDR3 loop reads CASSKRTTGTYNEQFF. For the CDR3, the DNA is TGTGCCAGCAGCAAAAGGACGACAGGGACCTACAATGAGCAGTTCTTC. The gene calls are TRBV21-1 and TRBJ2-1; TRBD1, the table's D call, was not compared with the DNA. TRBV21-1 is deemed a pseudogene. This CDR3 has 16 amino acids.

The V and J genes are TRBV28 and TRBJ1-4; perhaps TRBD1 as D (5 bases). Trimming left V 2 bases short and J 5 bases short, with 12 bases between. This CDR3 spans 15 amino acids. Germline V CDR1 and CDR2: MDHEN, SYDVKM. CDR3 bases: TGTGCCAGCAGTTTAATGGGACTAGAGAATGAAAAACTGTTTTTT. Its translation is CASSLMGLENEKLFF.

The chain joins TRBV11-3 to TRBJ2-3; 7 bases align to TRBD2. V was clipped by 1 base and J by 2 bases; unmatched bases: 6. Per the germline V gene, CDR1 is SGHNT and CDR2 is YENEEA. This CDR3 has 16 residues. CDR3 sequence (DNA): TGTGCCAGCAGCTTAGGCCGGGGGGAGTCCACAGATACGCAGTATTTT. Its protein product is CASSLGRGESTDTQYF.

The chain has TRBV5-4 and TRBJ2-3; perhaps TRBD2 as D (6 bases). V was shortened by 0 bases and J by 2 bases, with 13 bases between the two germline ends. Germline V gene sequence: CDR1 SGHNT, CDR2 YYREEE (reference sequence). The CDR3 totals 16 residues. Written as DNA, the CDR3 is TGTGCCAGCAGCTTGGAACTAGCTGGTTCCACAGATACGCAGTATTTT. It translates to CASSLELAGSTDTQYF.

The CDR3 spells CASSRSTGPYSNQPQHF. The CDR3 DNA is TGCGCCAGCAGCCGTTCGACAGGGCCTTATAGCAATCAGCCCCAGCATTTT. V gene TRBV4-1 combines with J gene TRBJ1-5, with 7 positions matching TRBD1. J lost 0 bases, V lost 4 bases, and 9 bases had no gene match. Germline CDR1 and CDR2: MGHRA and YSYEKL. This CDR3 is built from 17 residues.

V gene TRBV29-1 combines with J gene TRBJ1-4, with TRBD1 identical over 10 bases. The germline V gene encodes CDR1 SQVTM and CDR2 ANQGSEA. J gave up 7 bases and V 6 bases, and 8 bases lay outside the gene matches. The CDR3 has 14 residues. CDR3 in DNA: TGCAGCGTGCGAATGACAGGGGGCCCTGAAAAACTGTTTTTT. Translation: CSVRMTGGPEKLFF.

This clone was counted between two and nine times. The chain carries TRBV18 and TRBJ1-2; 8 positions agree with TRBD1. V was clipped by 2 bases and J by 4 bases; unmatched bases: 6. Germline V gene data show CDR1 as KGHSH and CDR2 as LQKENI. The CDR3 length is 15 residues. This CDR3 reads CASSPVAGGTYGYTF. The CDR3 DNA reads as TGTGCCAGCTCACCAGTTGCAGGGGGCACCTATGGCTACACCTTC.

The chain employs TRBV28 and TRBJ1-2, with D tentatively TRBD1 (6 bases). The CDR3 runs 14 residues. Looked up from germline, CDR1 is MDHEN and CDR2 is SYDVKM. V lost 1 base to trimming and J lost 8 bases, with 14 bases between them. CDR3 sequence reads: CASSLLSGARGYTF. The DNA of the CDR3 is TGTGCCAGCAGTTTATTATCAGGGGCCCGGGGCTACACCTTC.